This TCR beta chain derives from a study of cytomegalovirus exposure and HLA in healthy donors. Study overall: Earlier, 95 million to 120 million unique TCR beta sequences were recovered from around 190 million T cells by an analysis.

Findings of the study overall: Presence/absence analyses assumed roughly uniform sequencing depth across donors, which may not hold. Later analysis suggested links between common viral pathogens and several top significant clusters.

Germline V gives CDR1 MNHNS, CDR2 SASEGT. J lost 0 bases, V lost 4 bases, and 3 bases had no gene match. CDR3 length equals 15 residues. A few counts support this clone. Its antigen is not known. 13 Jbeta primers and 60 Vbeta primers were used for the PCR. TCRdb's table, derived via immunoSEQ multiplex PCR, lists solely in-frame clones and lacks some. The sample contains tens of thousands of clones, around 50% of which appear only once. The specimen sequenced was PBMCs. The rearrangement uses TRBV6-1 and TRBJ1-5, with 7 positions matching TRBD1. The receptor comes from a woman in her forties in good health and CMV-seropositive. In DNA, the CDR3 is TGTGCCAGCAGTGGGGGGACAGATAGCAATCAGCCCCAGCATTTT. It yields the protein CASSGGTDSNQPQHF.